This T cell receptor (beta chain) was recorded in a study of PD-1 blockade in mismatch repair-deficient tumors. About the research overall: Enrolled about 2012-2016, patients had progressing, pretreated mismatch repair-deficient cancers of around twelve types.

By its share, this clone is medium-sized. Its target is not known. All patients were mismatch repair deficient, assessed by either PCR or immunohistochemistry. TCRs were sequenced from a few patients responding to pembrolizumab. The CDR3 consists of 14 residues. From germline, CDR1 is MNHEY and CDR2 SMNVEV (reference sequence). The germline V and J ends were trimmed by 6 bases and 0 bases, with 9 bases remaining between them. TCRdb's table, derived via immunoSEQ multiplex PCR, lists solely in-frame clones and lacks some. The sample lists about 68,000 clones; about 72% were seen once. Study-wide findings and caveats: After pembrolizumab, tumor-resident clones rose rapidly, then generally contracted before radiologic responses.

This receptor was taken from an adult with mismatch repair-deficient cancer. The sample in question was peripheral blood, obtained 2 weeks after starting pembrolizumab. The V call is TRBV27, the J call TRBJ1-5, with D unresolved. CDR3 sequence: CASRAQSSNQPQHF. The CDR3 DNA reads TGTGCCAGCAGGGCCCAGAGTAGCAATCAGCCCCAGCATTTT.